This T cell receptor (beta chain) appears in the sequencing data of a study of T-cell memory formation after mild COVID-19. As regards this clonotype: Its antigen is still unknown.

Study outcomes and limitations: The authors did not confirm SARS-CoV-2 specificity of second-wave clones peaking day 37. Clones that contracted clustered mainly in CM and EM if CD4+ and in EMRA if CD8+.

Researchers used 5'RACE with constant-segment primers to make TCR alpha and TCR beta cDNA libraries that carry sample barcodes and UMIs. TCRdb reprocessed the 5' RACE reads with MiXCR, giving one entry per CDR3 protein. The sample holds approximately 52,000 distinct CDR3 sequences, 9.3% seen once. CDR1 and CDR2 from the germline V gene are SGHKS and YYEKEE (reference sequence). V lost 6 bases to trimming and J lost 7 bases, with 19 bases between them. The CDR3 sequence is 14 residues long. The rearrangement joins TRBV5-5 to TRBJ1-2; D is possibly TRBD1 (6 bases). The TCR was taken from an adult woman who had mild COVID-19 (a few samples of this study predate the infection). Cell type and time point are not known. Source material: PBMCs or a T cell subset sorted from them (not recorded which). The CDR3 sequence: CASTSQGRNAGYTF. The CDR3 region has the DNA TGTGCCAGCACCTCCCAGGGGCGTAACGCTGGCTACACCTTC.